These T cell receptor beta chains were read from a single sample in a study of CD8 T cells in ankylosing spondylitis. One entry per CDR3 protein, called by TCRdb with MiXCR from the 5' RACE reads. Of about 33,000 distinct CDR3 sequences detected, approximately 15% appear once; the ten largest clones hold approximately 35%. The sequenced sample was blood. All receptors come from a male donor with ankylosing spondylitis or in good health (not recorded which). The CDR3 runs from the conserved cysteine through the conserved F or W. Fields, in order: J gene, V gene, D gene, clone size, CDR3 protein, CDR3 DNA. The D gene is left open where the match is weak. The listing skips clone size in some rows; elsewhere it reads once, few, many or a size class.

J: TRBJ2-3
V: TRBV20-1
D: TRBD2
size: many
CDR3: CSASSGTSSADTQYF
DNA: TGCAGTGCTAGTAGTGGGACTAGCAGCGCAGATACGCAGTATTTT

J: TRBJ2-3
V: TRBV5-1
D: TRBD2
size: NA
CDR3: CASRTGTSSISTDTQYF
DNA: TGCGCCAGCAGGACCGGGACTAGCTCCATTAGCACAGATACGCAGTATTTT

J: TRBJ2-3
V: TRBV5-1
D: NA
size: many
CDR3: CASSWGAWGQTDTQYF
DNA: TGCGCCAGCAGCTGGGGAGCTTGGGGGCAAACAGATACGCAGTATTTT

J: TRBJ1-1
V: TRBV11-2
D: NA
size: few
CDR3: CASSLRTSTEAFF
DNA: TGTGCCAGCAGCTTGCGGACCAGCACTGAAGCTTTCTTT

J: TRBJ1-1
V: TRBV28
D: TRBD1
size: many
CDR3: CASSFAGGPEAFF
DNA: TGTGCCAGCAGCTTCGCAGGGGGCCCTGAAGCTTTCTTT

J: TRBJ2-2
V: TRBV2
D: NA
size: NA
CDR3: CASSGGTHGELFF
DNA: TGTGCCAGCAGTGGGGGGACGCACGGGGAGCTGTTTTTT

J: TRBJ2-1
V: TRBV28
D: NA
size: few
CDR3: CASSFRFGGGYNEQFF
DNA: TGTGCCAGCAGTTTTAGGTTTGGGGGTGGATACAATGAGCAGTTCTTC

J: TRBJ2-2
V: TRBV7-2
D: NA
size: NA
CDR3: CASSLKVGTGELFF
DNA: TGTGCCAGCAGCTTAAAAGTGGGCACCGGGGAGCTGTTTTTT

J: TRBJ2-7
V: TRBV29-1
D: NA
size: few
CDR3: CSVAVSFEDEQYF
DNA: TGCAGCGTTGCGGTGTCCTTCGAGGACGAGCAGTACTTC

J: TRBJ1-4
V: TRBV20-1
D: NA
size: few
CDR3: CSALQSYDTGPNEKLFF
DNA: TGCAGTGCTCTCCAATCATACGACACAGGCCCTAATGAAAAACTGTTTTTT

J: TRBJ2-3
V: TRBV12-3/TRBV12-4
D: NA
size: few
CDR3: CASSLKTSSSTDTQYF
DNA: TGTGCCAGCAGTTTAAAAACTAGCAGTAGCACAGATACGCAGTATTTT

J: TRBJ2-1
V: TRBV7-2
D: NA
size: NA
CDR3: CASSSLRVEQFF
DNA: TGTGCCAGCAGCTCGTTGCGGGTTGAGCAGTTCTTC

J: TRBJ2-2
V: TRBV5-1
D: NA
size: NA
CDR3: CASSPSRGSAGELFF
DNA: TGCGCCAGCAGCCCTTCCAGGGGTTCCGCCGGGGAGCTGTTTTTT

J: TRBJ2-5
V: TRBV20-1
D: NA
size: few
CDR3: CSARIGAETQYF
DNA: TGCAGTGCTAGAATAGGGGCTGAGACCCAGTACTTC

J: TRBJ2-5
V: TRBV12-3/TRBV12-4
D: TRBD1
size: few
CDR3: CASSSFDRGKETQYF
DNA: TGTGCCAGCAGTTCCTTTGACAGGGGAAAAGAGACCCAGTACTTC

J: TRBJ2-3
V: TRBV15
D: NA
size: few
CDR3: CAIKPDLYTDTQYF
DNA: TGTGCCATCAAACCGGACCTATACACAGATACGCAGTATTTT

J: TRBJ2-6
V: TRBV5-1
D: NA
size: NA
CDR3: CASSLVQGGQSGANVLTF
DNA: TGCGCCAGCAGCTTGGTTCAGGGGGGGCAATCTGGGGCCAACGTCCTGACTTTC

J: TRBJ2-3
V: TRBV7-9
D: TRBD2
size: few
CDR3: CAGTSGFTDTQYF
DNA: TGTGCCGGAACTAGCGGGTTCACAGATACGCAGTATTTT

J: TRBJ2-2
V: TRBV4-3
D: NA
size: NA
CDR3: CASSQVSRVFSGVGELFF
DNA: TGCGCCAGCAGCCAAGTCAGTAGGGTATTCTCAGGGGTCGGGGAGCTGTTTTTT

J: TRBJ2-2
V: TRBV12-3/TRBV12-4
D: TRBD2
size: few
CDR3: CASTPGLAANGELFF
DNA: TGTGCCAGCACCCCGGGACTAGCGGCGAACGGGGAGCTGTTTTTT

J: TRBJ2-7
V: TRBV5-6
D: TRBD2
size: medium-sized
CDR3: CASSFRETSGYEQYF
DNA: TGTGCCAGCAGCTTCAGGGAGACTAGCGGGTACGAGCAGTACTTC

J: TRBJ2-3
V: TRBV28
D: TRBD2
size: NA
CDR3: CASSTRVSGSPDTQYF
DNA: TGTGCCAGCAGCACGCGTGTAAGCGGGAGCCCAGATACGCAGTATTTT

J: TRBJ2-5
V: TRBV6-5
D: TRBD1
size: NA
CDR3: CASSPTGVQETQYF
DNA: TGTGCCAGCAGTCCAACAGGGGTCCAAGAGACCCAGTACTTC

J: TRBJ2-2
V: TRBV18
D: NA
size: medium-sized
CDR3: CASSPAAATNTGELFF
DNA: TGTGCCAGCTCACCAGCCGCAGCTACGAACACCGGGGAGCTGTTTTTT

J: TRBJ2-7
V: TRBV12-3/TRBV12-4
D: NA
size: NA
CDR3: CASSLFQGRREQYF
DNA: TGTGCCAGCAGTTTATTTCAAGGGAGGCGCGAGCAGTACTTC

J: TRBJ1-4
V: TRBV20-1
D: TRBD1
size: NA
CDR3: CSARERWTGINEKLFF
DNA: TGCAGTGCTAGAGAACGATGGACAGGCATTAATGAAAAACTGTTTTTT

J: TRBJ2-7
V: TRBV28
D: TRBD2
size: few
CDR3: CASGGLADVEQYF
DNA: TGTGCCAGCGGGGGACTAGCGGACGTAGAGCAGTACTTC

J: TRBJ2-4
V: TRBV29-1
D: NA
size: few
CDR3: CSVETTTSKNIQYF
DNA: TGCAGCGTTGAAACTACCACATCCAAAAACATTCAGTACTTC

J: TRBJ2-1
V: TRBV20-1
D: NA
size: NA
CDR3: CSAQAGGDYNEQFF
DNA: TGCAGTGCCCAGGCGGGCGGGGATTACAATGAGCAGTTCTTC

J: TRBJ2-1
V: TRBV3-1
D: NA
size: few
CDR3: CASSQDARYEQFF
DNA: TGTGCCAGCAGCCAAGATGCTAGATATGAGCAGTTCTTC

J: TRBJ2-1
V: TRBV29-1
D: NA
size: many
CDR3: CSVASTMSMFF
DNA: TGCAGCGTTGCAAGTACAATGAGCATGTTCTTC

J: TRBJ2-1
V: TRBV6-1
D: TRBD1
size: few
CDR3: CASRAGTDYNEQFF
DNA: TGTGCCAGCAGGGCCGGGACAGACTACAATGAGCAGTTCTTC

J: TRBJ1-5
V: TRBV20-1
D: NA
size: few
CDR3: CSAELNGVNQPQHF
DNA: TGCAGTGCCGAGCTTAATGGGGTCAATCAGCCCCAGCATTTT

J: TRBJ1-5
V: TRBV4-3
D: NA
size: few
CDR3: CASSAQLNQPQHF
DNA: TGCGCCAGCAGCGCGCAACTTAATCAGCCCCAGCATTTT

J: TRBJ1-1
V: TRBV7-8
D: NA
size: NA
CDR3: CASTLRGAVNTEAFF
DNA: TGTGCCAGCACCCTGAGGGGGGCGGTGAACACTGAAGCTTTCTTT

J: TRBJ2-3
V: TRBV7-2
D: NA
size: NA
CDR3: CASSLLIEDTQYF
DNA: TGTGCCAGCAGCTTACTTATTGAAGATACGCAGTATTTT

J: TRBJ2-3
V: TRBV5-1
D: TRBD2
size: many
CDR3: CASSGIGGAMDTQYF
DNA: TGCGCCAGCAGCGGGATCGGGGGGGCCATGGATACGCAGTATTTT

J: TRBJ2-3
V: TRBV28
D: NA
size: many
CDR3: CASRDSATDTQYF
DNA: TGTGCCAGCAGAGATTCAGCGACAGATACGCAGTATTTT

J: TRBJ2-5
V: TRBV6-2/TRBV6-3
D: NA
size: few
CDR3: CASSNFIETQYF
DNA: TGTGCCAGCAGTAACTTCATAGAGACCCAGTACTTC

J: TRBJ2-4
V: TRBV28
D: NA
size: few
CDR3: CASSLAGVGKNIQYF
DNA: TGTGCCAGCAGTTTAGCAGGGGTCGGCAAAAACATTCAGTACTTC

J: TRBJ2-5
V: TRBV29-1
D: TRBD2
size: few
CDR3: CSVRTSGEETQYF
DNA: TGCAGCGTTAGGACTAGCGGGGAAGAGACCCAGTACTTC

J: TRBJ1-2
V: TRBV6-1
D: NA
size: NA
CDR3: CASSGTGRYGYTF
DNA: TGTGCCAGCAGTGGAACAGGTCGCTATGGCTACACCTTC

J: TRBJ2-7
V: TRBV12-3/TRBV12-4
D: NA
size: NA
CDR3: CASASPGHYEQYF
DNA: TGTGCCAGCGCCAGCCCAGGGCACTACGAGCAGTACTTC

J: TRBJ2-7
V: TRBV27
D: TRBD1
size: many
CDR3: CASSPLRTGGEQYF
DNA: TGTGCCAGCAGCCCCCTCCGGACAGGGGGCGAGCAGTACTTC

J: TRBJ1-4
V: TRBV4-3
D: NA
size: NA
CDR3: CASSQDSGGGSNEKLFF
DNA: TGCGCCAGCAGCCAAGATTCCGGGGGCGGATCTAATGAAAAACTGTTTTTT

J: TRBJ2-1
V: TRBV28
D: TRBD2
size: few
CDR3: CASSLSKGTSGYFNEQFF
DNA: TGTGCCAGCAGTTTATCGAAGGGGACTAGCGGATATTTCAATGAGCAGTTCTTT